These T cell receptor beta chains were read from a single sample in a study of blood T cells in healthy people across ages. Each CDR3 protein gets one entry after TCRdb re-called the 5' RACE reads with MiXCR. The sample contains over 1.5 million distinct CDR3 sequences, less than 50% of which appear only once. The source material was blood. The source of these receptors is a woman in her 40s in good health. Each CDR3 is given with its conserved first and last residue. Each record gives: J gene, clone size, V gene, D gene, CDR3 DNA, CDR3 protein. A D gene is named only where the DNA matches it firmly. Size is stated for part of the rows, as once, few or many counts, or as a class when the clone is expanded.

>TRBJ1-5|once|TRBV6-1|NA
TGTGCCAGCACCGTGACAGATTATAGCAATCAGCCCCAGCATTTT
CASTVTDYSNQPQHF
>TRBJ1-6|NA|TRBV11-2|NA
TGTGCCAGCAGCTTAGATCAGACCAACTATAATTCACCCCTCCACTTT
CASSLDQTNYNSPLHF
>TRBJ2-3|NA|TRBV5-6|NA
TGTGCCAGCAGCTTGGTCTCAGTAGCAGATACGCAGTATTTT
CASSLVSVADTQYF
>TRBJ1-5|few|TRBV28|NA
TGTGCCAGCAGCTCAGGACCGATAGATCAGCCCCAGCATTTT
CASSSGPIDQPQHF
>TRBJ2-1|few|TRBV4-3|TRBD2
TGCGCCAGCAGCCAATTAGGGCTAGCGGGGGATCATGAGCAGTTCTTC
CASSQLGLAGDHEQFF
>TRBJ2-7|NA|TRBV20-1|TRBD1
TGCAGTGCTAGGGGAGACAGGGTCAGAACAATGGGGGAGCAGTACTTC
CSARGDRVRTMGEQYF
>TRBJ2-7|few|TRBV6-2/TRBV6-3|TRBD2
TGTGCCAGCTCAAGGACTAGCGGGGGTTTCCTTCCAGACGAGCAGTACTTC
CASSRTSGGFLPDEQYF
>TRBJ1-4|NA|TRBV29-1|NA
TGCAGCGTTCGCAGCTCAACTAATGAAAAACTGTTTTTT
CSVRSSTNEKLFF
>TRBJ2-3|few|TRBV20-1|NA
TGCAGTGCTAGGTCGCAGGGGAGGAATACGCAGTATTTT
CSARSQGRNTQYF
>TRBJ2-5|few|TRBV12-3/TRBV12-4|TRBD1
TGTGCCAGCAGTCAAGAACAGGGGGCCGGGGAGACCCAGTACTTC
CASSQEQGAGETQYF
>TRBJ2-1|NA|TRBV20-1|NA
TGCAGTGCTAGGGACGAACTCTACAATGAGCAGTTCTTC
CSARDELYNEQFF
>TRBJ2-5|few|TRBV7-8|TRBD2
TGTGCCAGCAGCCTATACGCTCCAGGACTAGCGGGGTCGGAGACCCAGTACTTC
CASSLYAPGLAGSETQYF
>TRBJ2-5|few|TRBV7-2|NA
TGTGCCAGCAGCTTAGCAACTAGAGGATTGGAGGGGACCCAGTACTTC
CASSLATRGLEGTQYF
>TRBJ2-3|NA|TRBV20-1|NA
TGCAGTGTTACGTGGTTCACAGATACGCAGTATTTT
CSVTWFTDTQYF
>TRBJ2-3|NA|TRBV12-3/TRBV12-4|NA
TGTGCCGGAACAGGGCCTAGCACAGATACGCAGTATTTT
CAGTGPSTDTQYF
>TRBJ1-2|NA|TRBV7-9|NA
TGTGCCAGCAGCTTAACCCCTGAGAGCCGCGGGCAGACGTACGGCTATGGCTACACCTTC
CASSLTPESRGQTYGYGYTF
>TRBJ2-1|few|TRBV4-2|TRBD2
TGTGCCAGCAGCCCCCAGGTTGGGAGGGCCTTGTACAATGAGCAGTTCTTC
CASSPQVGRALYNEQFF
>TRBJ1-2|NA|TRBV29-1|NA
TGCAGCGTTGATTTAGGCCAGGGGAATGGCTACACCTTC
CSVDLGQGNGYTF
>TRBJ2-7|NA|TRBV28|TRBD1
TGTGCCAGCAGTCCCCGACAGGGAAGAGGGTCCTACGAGCAGTACTTC
CASSPRQGRGSYEQYF
>TRBJ2-7|few|TRBV29-1|TRBD1
TGCAGCGTTACCGACAGGGTTGGAAGCGAGCAGTACTTC
CSVTDRVGSEQYF
>TRBJ2-1|NA|TRBV6-1|NA
TGTGCCAGCAGTGGGGCGCTTCCTACCTGGAATGAGCAGTTCTTC
CASSGALPTWNEQFF
>TRBJ2-1|few|TRBV7-8|TRBD2
TGTGCCAGCAGGTTAGGCAGCGGGGGTCGCAATGAGCAGTTCTTC
CASRLGSGGRNEQFF
>TRBJ2-3|few|TRBV2|TRBD1
TGTGCCAGCAGAAGGACAGGGAACACAGATACGCAGTATTTT
CASRRTGNTDTQYF
>TRBJ2-5|NA|TRBV27|NA
TGTGCCACCACGGGGAATGAAGAGACCCAGTACTTC
CATTGNEETQYF
>TRBJ1-4|NA|TRBV25-1|NA
TGTGCCAGCAGTCCTCGGGACTTAGGGAATGAAAAACTGTTTTTT
CASSPRDLGNEKLFF
>TRBJ2-1|NA|TRBV12-5|NA
TGTGCTAGTGGTTTGGACTCAAATGAGCAGTTCTTC
CASGLDSNEQFF
>TRBJ2-6|NA|TRBV5-1|NA
TGCGCCAGCAGCTTGTGGGCAGGGGGGACTGGGGCCAACGTCCTGACTTTC
CASSLWAGGTGANVLTF
>TRBJ2-7|NA|TRBV28|TRBD1
TGTGCCAGCAGTTTGCGGACAGGGGTTAGCTCCTACGAGCAGTACTTC
CASSLRTGVSSYEQYF
>TRBJ2-5|few|TRBV6-2/TRBV6-3|TRBD1
TGTGCCAGCAGCCGTCCCGGGACAGGGGACGAGACCCAGTACTTC
CASSRPGTGDETQYF
>TRBJ2-6|NA|TRBV7-9|NA
TGTGCCAGCAGTCTCCAGGGTACAACTGGGGCCAACGTCCTGACTTTC
CASSLQGTTGANVLTF
>TRBJ2-1|NA|TRBV6-2/TRBV6-3|TRBD2
TGTGCCAGCAGTAGAACTAGCGGTTATGAGCAGTTCTTC
CASSRTSGYEQFF
>TRBJ2-5|NA|TRBV6-2/TRBV6-3|NA
TGTGCCAGCAGGGAAACGGTGGGGACTTTAGAGACCCAGTACTTC
CASRETVGTLETQYF
>TRBJ1-2|few|TRBV7-2|NA
TGTGCCAGCAGCCCCACCACGGACGGCTACACCTTC
CASSPTTDGYTF
>TRBJ1-6|NA|TRBV6-5|NA
TGTGCCAGCAGGGAATGGGGAAATAATTCACCCCTCCACTTT
CASREWGNNSPLHF
>TRBJ1-5|NA|TRBV7-9|NA
TGTGCCAGCAGCCCGGGACGGCCAAATCAGCCCCAGCATTTT
CASSPGRPNQPQHF
>TRBJ2-1|NA|TRBV6-1|TRBD2
TGTGCCAGCAGTGAAGGGGGACTACCAAACAATGAGCAGTTCTTC
CASSEGGLPNNEQFF
>TRBJ2-1|NA|TRBV7-3|NA
TGTGCCAGCAGCCCCATGTCGGGGATCCCCTACAATGAGCAGTTCTTC
CASSPMSGIPYNEQFF
>TRBJ1-1|few|TRBV29-1|TRBD1
TGCAGCGTTGAAGTCCAGGGGGTTGGCACTGAAGCTTTCTTT
CSVEVQGVGTEAFF
>TRBJ1-2|few|TRBV15|TRBD1
TGTGCCACCAGCAGAGCTTCGGACAGGCCTCTTGGCTATGGCTACACCTTC
CATSRASDRPLGYGYTF
>TRBJ1-5|few|TRBV2|NA
TGTGCCAGCAACAGAGAGGCGGGCAATCAGCCCCAGCATTTT
CASNREAGNQPQHF
>TRBJ2-7|NA|TRBV4-1|NA
TGCGCCAGCAGCCCAATGCCGGGACGGGAAATCTACAAGCAGTACTTC
CASSPMPGREIYKQYF
>TRBJ1-5|NA|TRBV28|TRBD1
TGTGCCAGCAGTTGGGCCACAGGGGGAGGGCAGCCCCAGCATTTT
CASSWATGGGQPQHF
>TRBJ2-7|NA|TRBV27|NA
TGTGCCAGCAGAGGGGGATATCCCTACGAGCAGTACTTC
CASRGGYPYEQYF
>TRBJ2-5|NA|TRBV15|NA
TGTGCCACCAGCAGGCCCACCAAGTACCAAGAGACCCAGTACTTC
CATSRPTKYQETQYF
>TRBJ2-7|few|TRBV7-9|TRBD1
TGTGCCAGCAGCTTAGCCCCCGGGACAGGGACCAACGAGCAGTACTTC
CASSLAPGTGTNEQYF
>TRBJ1-3|once|TRBV7-9|NA
TGTGTCAGCACCGACGGCTCTGGAAACACCATATATTTT
CVSTDGSGNTIYF
>TRBJ1-2|NA|TRBV5-4|NA
TGTGCCAGCAGCCCAAGGGACCGGGGATATAACTATGGCCACACCTTC
CASSPRDRGYNYGHTF
>TRBJ2-3|NA|TRBV2|NA
TGTGCCAGCAGGGAGGGGGGTCAACACCGCTTCACAGATACGCAGTATTTT
CASREGGQHRFTDTQYF
>TRBJ2-3|NA|TRBV5-1|TRBD2
TGCGCCAGCAGCCTTGGGGCTAGCGGGGTGGTTGCAGATACGCAGTATTTT
CASSLGASGVVADTQYF
>TRBJ1-2|NA|TRBV12-3/TRBV12-4|TRBD1
TGTGCCAGCAGTTTAAGTGACAGGGCATCCTATGGCTACACCTTC
CASSLSDRASYGYTF
>TRBJ2-3|few|TRBV6-2/TRBV6-3|NA
TGTGCCAGCAGGCCCTCCGCCACAGATACGCAGTATTTT
CASRPSATDTQYF
>TRBJ2-3|few|TRBV15|NA
TGTGCCACCAGCACCTTCACGGCCCGCACAGATACGCAGTATTTT
CATSTFTARTDTQYF
>TRBJ2-7|few|TRBV6-2/TRBV6-3|NA
TGTGCCAGCAAGTCGACACCCTACGAGCAGTACTTC
CASKSTPYEQYF
>TRBJ1-1|few|TRBV5-5|NA
TGTGCCAGCAGCTCGTGGGCCCAGAACACTGAAGCTTTCTTT
CASSSWAQNTEAFF
>TRBJ2-3|NA|TRBV7-9|TRBD2
TGTGCCAGCAGCTACCGATTACTAGCGGGCACAGATACGCAGTATTTT
CASSYRLLAGTDTQYF